The rows below give T cell receptor beta chains drawn from one sample of a study of T cell responses to AZD1222 COVID-19 vaccine. Measured with immunoSEQ multiplex PCR; TCRdb has only the in-frame clones, and not every one. This table holds tens of thousands of clones, around 88% found once. The sequencing here drew on peripheral blood, taken 28 days after the second AZD1222 dose. Source of these receptors: an adult who received the AZD1222 COVID-19 vaccine. The CDR3 runs from the conserved cysteine through the conserved F or W. A D gene is named only where the DNA matches it firmly. For some rows the clone size is stated as once, few or many, or as a class when expanded; others skip it.

CDR3aa: CASSSGQYNEQFF; CDR3nt: TGTGCCAGCAGCTCCGGACAGTACAATGAGCAGTTCTTC; d_gene: -; j_gene: TRBJ2-1; v_gene: TRBV7-3; abundance: -
CDR3aa: CASRVQGNTEAFF; CDR3nt: TGCGCCAGCAGGGTACAGGGAAACACTGAAGCTTTCTTT; d_gene: -; j_gene: TRBJ1-1; v_gene: TRBV5-1; abundance: -
CDR3aa: CSVDPVANKNIQYF; CDR3nt: TGCAGCGTTGATCCCGTGGCGAACAAAAACATTCAGTACTTC; d_gene: -; j_gene: TRBJ2-4; v_gene: TRBV29-1; abundance: -
CDR3aa: CATSDPVPGLAGSYETQYF; CDR3nt: TGTGCCACCAGTGACCCCGTCCCGGGACTAGCGGGATCTTATGAGACCCAGTACTTC; d_gene: TRBD2; j_gene: TRBJ2-5; v_gene: TRBV24-1; abundance: -
CDR3aa: CASSFTQGLDGYTF; CDR3nt: TGTGCCAGCAGCTTCACACAGGGCCTGGATGGCTACACCTTC; d_gene: -; j_gene: TRBJ1-2; v_gene: TRBV7-2; abundance: -
CDR3aa: CASSKILGARYGYTF; CDR3nt: TGTGCCAGCAGCAAAATTCTGGGGGCGCGCTATGGCTACACCTTC; d_gene: -; j_gene: TRBJ1-2; v_gene: TRBV21-1; abundance: -
CDR3aa: CASSEALRTEAFF; CDR3nt: TGTGCCAGCAGTGAAGCGCTTCGCACTGAAGCTTTCTTT; d_gene: -; j_gene: TRBJ1-1; v_gene: TRBV2; abundance: few
CDR3aa: CAISSGIRTTNEKLFF; CDR3nt: TGTGCCATCAGTTCTGGAATTAGAACAACTAATGAAAAACTGTTTTTT; d_gene: -; j_gene: TRBJ1-4; v_gene: TRBV10-3; abundance: -
CDR3aa: CASSFSETGPSYGYTF; CDR3nt: TGCGCCAGCAGCTTTTCGGAGACAGGGCCATCCTATGGCTACACCTTC; d_gene: TRBD1; j_gene: TRBJ1-2; v_gene: TRBV5-1; abundance: -
CDR3aa: CATSPGTGNTEAFF; CDR3nt: TGTGCCACCAGTCCCGGGACAGGGAACACTGAAGCTTTCTTT; d_gene: TRBD1; j_gene: TRBJ1-1; v_gene: TRBV19; abundance: -
CDR3aa: CANKQGGQGARGYTF; CDR3nt: TGTGCCAACAAGCAAGGGGGACAGGGGGCCCGGGGCTACACCTTC; d_gene: TRBD1; j_gene: TRBJ1-2; v_gene: TRBV2; abundance: -